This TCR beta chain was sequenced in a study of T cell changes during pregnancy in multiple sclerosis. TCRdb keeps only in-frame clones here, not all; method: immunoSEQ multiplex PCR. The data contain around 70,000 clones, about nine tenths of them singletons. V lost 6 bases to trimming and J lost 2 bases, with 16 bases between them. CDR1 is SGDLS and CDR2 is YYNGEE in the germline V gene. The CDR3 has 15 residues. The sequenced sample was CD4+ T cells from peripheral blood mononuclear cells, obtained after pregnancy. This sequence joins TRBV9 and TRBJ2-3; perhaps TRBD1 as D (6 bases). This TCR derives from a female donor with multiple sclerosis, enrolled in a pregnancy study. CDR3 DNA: TGTGCCAGCACCACCCTGGGGACAAACACAGATACGCAGTATTTT. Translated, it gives CASTTLGTNTDTQYF.